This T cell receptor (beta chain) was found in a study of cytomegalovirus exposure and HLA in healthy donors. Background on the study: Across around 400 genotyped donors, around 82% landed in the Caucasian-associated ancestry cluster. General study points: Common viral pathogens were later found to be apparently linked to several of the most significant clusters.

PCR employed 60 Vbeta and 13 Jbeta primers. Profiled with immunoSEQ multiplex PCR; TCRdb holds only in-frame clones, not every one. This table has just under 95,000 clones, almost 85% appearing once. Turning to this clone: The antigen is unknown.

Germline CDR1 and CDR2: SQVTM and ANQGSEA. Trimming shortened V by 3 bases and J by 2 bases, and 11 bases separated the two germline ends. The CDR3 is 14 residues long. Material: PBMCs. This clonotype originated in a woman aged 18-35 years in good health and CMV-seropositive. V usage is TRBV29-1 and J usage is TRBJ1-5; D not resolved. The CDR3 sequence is CSVEGRQGNQPQHF. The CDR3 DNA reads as TGCAGCGTTGAGGGTCGTCAGGGCAATCAGCCCCAGCATTTT.